The 12 T cell receptor beta chains listed next were all sequenced from one sample in a study of blood T cells in healthy people across ages. A second about 7 to 12 cycle PCR used barcoded and J-beta primers. TCRdb re-analysed the 5' RACE reads in MiXCR, keeping a single row per CDR3 protein. The data show 1.5 million to 2 million distinct CDR3 sequences, roughly 49% seen once. The sample comprised blood. These TCRs come from a woman aged 40 to 50 in good health.

This CDR3 reads CASSPPGQGGQYF. The CDR3 DNA reads as TGTGCCAGCTCACCGCCGGGACAGGGAGGGCAGTACTTC. The chain couples TRBV18 to TRBJ2-5; 9 nucleotides match TRBD1. V trimming: 3 bases; J trimming: 11 bases; junction bases outside the gene matches: 7. CDR3 size: 13 residues. Germline V lookup: CDR1 KGHSH, CDR2 LQKENI. Full variable domain (rest looked up from reference TRBV18 and TRBJ2-5): NAGVMQNPRHLVRRRGQEARLRCSPMKGHSHVYWYRQLPEEGLKFMVYLQKENIIDESGMPKERFSAEFPKEGPSILRIQQVVRGDSAAYFCASSPPGQGGQYFGPGTRLLVL.

Only a few counts were recorded for this clonotype. The chain combines TRBV28 with TRBJ2-7, with D possibly called TRBD1 or TRBD2 (5 bases each). V was trimmed by 2 bases and J by 7 bases, leaving 9 bases between them. Germline CDR1 and CDR2: MDHEN and SYDVKM. The CDR3 spans 12 residues. The CDR3 DNA reads as TGTGCCAGCAGTTTAGGGGGATGGGAGCAGTACTTC. Translated: CASSLGGWEQYF.

This clonotype was seen more than once but under ten times. The gene calls are TRBV27 and TRBJ2-1; TRBD1 matches 9 bases. V trimming: 4 bases; J trimming: 7 bases; junction bases outside the gene matches: 8. The CDR3 spans 15 residues. Germline-derived CDR1 and CDR2 are MNHEY and SMNVEV (reference sequence). The CDR3, as DNA: TGTGCCAGCAGTTATGGGACAGGGTCGCAAAATGAGCAGTTCTTC. Translating gives CASSYGTGSQNEQFF.

The V and J genes are TRBV9 and TRBJ2-3, with D unclear. Trimming pared 4 bases from V and 7 bases from J, leaving 19 bases between. The CDR3 runs to 15 residues. CDR1 and CDR2 from the germline V gene are SGDLS and YYNGEE. CDR3 nucleotides: TGTGCCAGCAGCTCAGACACTCCCGTTTCCCATACGCAGTATTTT. Its translation: CASSSDTPVSHTQYF.

The chain is built from TRBV20-1 and TRBJ2-1; 9 positions agree with TRBD2. With V trimmed by 5 bases and J by 7 bases, 9 bases remained unmatched. CDR1 and CDR2 from the germline V gene are DFQATT and SNEGSKA (reference sequence). This CDR3 comprises 14 residues. CDR3: CSAEAGGGGNEQFF. The DNA for the CDR3 is TGCAGTGCTGAAGCGGGGGGCGGAGGAAATGAGCAGTTCTTC.

The J gene is TRBJ1-1, the V gene TRBV29-1; 7 bases are a match to TRBD1. V shed 1 base, J shed 3 bases, and the junction held 2 bases outside the gene matches. CDR1 is SQVTM, CDR2 ANQGSEA, per germline. The CDR3 is 13 amino acids. CDR3 in amino acids: CSVEAQGYTEAFF. The CDR3, as DNA: TGCAGCGTTGAAGCACAGGGGTACACTGAAGCTTTCTTT. Full variable domain (remainder filled in from reference TRBV29-1 and TRBJ1-1): SAVISQKPSRDICQRGTSLTIQCQVDSQVTMMFWYRQQPGQSLTLIATANQGSEATYESGFVIDKFPISRPNLTFSTLTVSNMSPEDSSIYLCSVEAQGYTEAFFGQGTRLTVV.

This chain connects TRBV5-1 to TRBJ2-1, with 8 nucleotides matching TRBD1. V dropped 4 bases and J dropped 7; count of bases not matched to a gene: 10. This CDR3 region has 15 residues. CDR1 is SGHRS, CDR2 YFSETQ, per germline. Here the CDR3 DNA reads TGCGCCAGCAGCCCGAGACAGGGGCTATGGAATGAGCAGTTCTTC. Protein: CASSPRQGLWNEQFF.

This clonotype was seen a few times. The chain links TRBV6-5 to TRBJ2-1, with 12 bases lining up with TRBD2. After removal of 3 bases from V and 5 bases from J, the junction contained 11 bases not matched to a gene. Germline CDR1 MNHEY, CDR2 SVGAGI. This CDR3 is built from 18 residues. CDR3 residues: CASSYLASGGGSHNEQFF. The CDR3 DNA is TGTGCCAGCAGTTATTTAGCTAGCGGGGGGGGTTCCCACAATGAGCAGTTCTTC.

This rearrangement joins TRBV7-3 to TRBJ1-1; the D is unclear. The ends were cut back, 1 base at V and 0 bases at J, with 9 bases in the middle. The germline gives CDR1 SGHTA, CDR2 FQGTGA. CDR3 size: 15 residues. For the CDR3, the DNA is TGTGCCAGCAGCTTAAACCCCGCATTGAACACTGAAGCTTTCTTT. It encodes CASSLNPALNTEAFF.

V gene TRBV29-1 combines with J gene TRBJ1-2; 10 nucleotides line up with TRBD1. The CDR3 is 13 residues long. Germline V lookup: CDR1 SQVTM, CDR2 ANQGSEA. The CDR3 region is CSAQTGGGYGYTF. As DNA, the CDR3 is TGCAGTGCACAGACAGGGGGCGGCTATGGCTACACCTTC.

This clonotype was observed a few times. The chain carries TRBV6-5 and TRBJ2-5, with D tentatively TRBD1 (6 bases). The germline V gene encodes CDR1 MNHEY and CDR2 SVGAGI. Trimming took off 7 bases at V and 4 bases at J, with 13 bases between the two ends. CDR3 length: 13 amino acids. CDR3 nucleotides: TGTGCCAGCACCAAGGGGGTGGGAGAGACCCAGTACTTC. It encodes CASTKGVGETQYF.

This clonotype was observed a handful of times. The rearrangement joins TRBV20-1 to TRBJ2-5, with unresolved D. Germline loops: CDR1 DFQATT, CDR2 SNEGSKA (reference sequence). The CDR3 runs to 12 residues. V dropped 0 bases and J dropped 7 bases, with 9 bases sitting between them. CDR3 region: CSARDSVATQYF. The CDR3 coding sequence is TGCAGTGCTAGAGATTCGGTTGCGACCCAGTACTTC.